Listed below are T cell receptor beta chains from one sample, sequenced in a study of T cell changes during pregnancy in multiple sclerosis. The repertoire was sequenced with immunoSEQ multiplex PCR; TCRdb's copy has only in-frame clones and lacks some. The table has 35,000 to 50,000 clones, around nine tenths seen once. The sequences come from CD4+ T cells from peripheral blood mononuclear cells, collected in the first trimester of pregnancy. The receptors here all came from a female donor with multiple sclerosis, enrolled in a pregnancy study. Both conserved end residues are part of each CDR3. A D gene is named only where the DNA matches it firmly. Rows give clone size only sometimes, using once, few, many, or a class for an expanded clone.

CDR3nt: TGCGCCAGCAGCTTGCGGACTAGCGGGAGGGCCTCTGGGGCCAACGTCCTGACTTTC
CDR3aa: CASSLRTSGRASGANVLTF
d_gene: TRBD2
v_gene: TRBV5-1
j_gene: TRBJ2-6
abundance: few

CDR3nt: TGTGCCTGGAGTGTGGGCCCTCTCGGCTACACCTTC
CDR3aa: CAWSVGPLGYTF
d_gene: .
v_gene: TRBV30
j_gene: TRBJ1-2
abundance: .

CDR3nt: TGTGCCAGCAGCTTTCCGCTAGCGGGAGGGTACTACGAGCAGTACTTC
CDR3aa: CASSFPLAGGYYEQYF
d_gene: TRBD2
v_gene: TRBV5-4
j_gene: TRBJ2-7
abundance: .

CDR3nt: TGTGCCAGCAAGGCGGGAGGGCCCGTTACGCAGTATTTT
CDR3aa: CASKAGGPVTQYF
d_gene: TRBD2
v_gene: TRBV6-1
j_gene: TRBJ2-3
abundance: .

CDR3nt: TGTGCCAGCAGTTTATTCTTTGGGCGGGAGGGCCGGGCAGATACGCAGTATTTT
CDR3aa: CASSLFFGREGRADTQYF
d_gene: TRBD2
v_gene: TRBV28
j_gene: TRBJ2-3
abundance: .

CDR3nt: TGTGCCAGCAGTCCCCTCGGGGGACAGCACAATGAGCAGTTCTTC
CDR3aa: CASSPLGGQHNEQFF
d_gene: .
v_gene: TRBV28
j_gene: TRBJ2-1
abundance: .

CDR3nt: TGTGCCAGCAGCGGGACTAGCGGGAGTTTGGGTAATGAGCAGTTCTTC
CDR3aa: CASSGTSGSLGNEQFF
d_gene: TRBD2
v_gene: TRBV2
j_gene: TRBJ2-1
abundance: .

CDR3nt: TGCGCCAGCAGCTTGCAACTAGCGGGAGGGCCGGGGGTAGTGCCGGAGCAGTTCTTC
CDR3aa: CASSLQLAGGPGVVPEQFF
d_gene: TRBD2
v_gene: TRBV5-1
j_gene: TRBJ2-1
abundance: .

CDR3nt: TGTGCCAGTAGAGAAGGACAGGGATCGTCGCTGACCCAGTACTTC
CDR3aa: CASREGQGSSLTQYF
d_gene: TRBD1
v_gene: TRBV19
j_gene: TRBJ2-5
abundance: .

CDR3nt: TGCGCCAGCAGCCAAGAGGGACCGGGGGGTGAGAAACTGTTTTTT
CDR3aa: CASSQEGPGGEKLFF
d_gene: .
v_gene: TRBV4-1
j_gene: TRBJ1-4
abundance: .

CDR3nt: TGTGCCAGCAGTCAAACCCGGGACAGGGGCTACGAGCAGTACTTC
CDR3aa: CASSQTRDRGYEQYF
d_gene: TRBD1
v_gene: TRBV6-5
j_gene: TRBJ2-7
abundance: .

CDR3nt: TGTGCCAGCAGTGAAGCCGGGACAGGGAGTGAAAAACTGTTTTTT
CDR3aa: CASSEAGTGSEKLFF
d_gene: TRBD1
v_gene: TRBV6-1
j_gene: TRBJ1-4
abundance: .

CDR3nt: TGCAGCGTGGGGACAGGGAGCCATCAGCCCCAGCATTTT
CDR3aa: CSVGTGSHQPQHF
d_gene: TRBD1
v_gene: TRBV29-1
j_gene: TRBJ1-5
abundance: .